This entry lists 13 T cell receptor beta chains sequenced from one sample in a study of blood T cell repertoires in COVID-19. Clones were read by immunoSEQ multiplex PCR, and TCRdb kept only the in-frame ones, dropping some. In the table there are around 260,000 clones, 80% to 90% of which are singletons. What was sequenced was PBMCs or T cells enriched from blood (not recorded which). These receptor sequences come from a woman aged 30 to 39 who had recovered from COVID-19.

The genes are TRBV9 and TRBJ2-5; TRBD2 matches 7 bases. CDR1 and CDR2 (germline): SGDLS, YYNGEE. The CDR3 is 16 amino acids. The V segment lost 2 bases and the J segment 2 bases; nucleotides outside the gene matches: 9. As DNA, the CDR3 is TGTGCCAGCAGCGTTAACCTTTTAGCGGGTCAAGAGACCCAGTACTTC. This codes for CASSVNLLAGQETQYF.

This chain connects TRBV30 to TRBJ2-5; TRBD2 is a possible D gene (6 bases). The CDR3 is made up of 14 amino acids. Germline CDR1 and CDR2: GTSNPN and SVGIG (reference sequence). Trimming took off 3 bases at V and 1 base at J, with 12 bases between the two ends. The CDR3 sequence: CAWRARGFQETQYF. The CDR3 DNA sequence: TGTGCCTGGAGAGCCCGGGGGTTCCAAGAGACCCAGTACTTC.

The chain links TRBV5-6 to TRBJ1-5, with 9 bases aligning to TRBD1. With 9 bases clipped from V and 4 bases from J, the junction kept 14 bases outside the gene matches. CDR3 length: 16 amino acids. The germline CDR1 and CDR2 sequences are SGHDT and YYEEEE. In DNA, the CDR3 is TGTGCCAACCCGGGACAGGGTGTCCAAGAAAATCAGCCCCAGCATTTT. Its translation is CANPGQGVQENQPQHF.

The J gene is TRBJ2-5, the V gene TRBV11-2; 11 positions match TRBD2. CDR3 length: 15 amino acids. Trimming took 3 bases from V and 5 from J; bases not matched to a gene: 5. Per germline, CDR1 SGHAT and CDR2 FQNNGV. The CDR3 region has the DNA TGTGCCAGCAGCTTGCTTAGCGGGAGGGGTGAGACCCAGTACTTC. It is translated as CASSLLSGRGETQYF.

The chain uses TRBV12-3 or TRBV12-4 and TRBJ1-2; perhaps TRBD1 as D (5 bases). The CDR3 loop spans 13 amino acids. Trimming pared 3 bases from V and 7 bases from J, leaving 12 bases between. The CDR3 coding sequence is TGTGCCAGCAGTTTCGATGGGGGGTTTGGCTACACCTTC. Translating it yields CASSFDGGFGYTF.

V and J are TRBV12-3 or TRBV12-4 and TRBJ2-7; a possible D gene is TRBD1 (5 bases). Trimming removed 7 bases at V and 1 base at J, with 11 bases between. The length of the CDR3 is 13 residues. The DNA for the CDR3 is TGTGCCAGCATCGGACCAGGGTCCTACGAGCAGTACTTC. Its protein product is CASIGPGSYEQYF.

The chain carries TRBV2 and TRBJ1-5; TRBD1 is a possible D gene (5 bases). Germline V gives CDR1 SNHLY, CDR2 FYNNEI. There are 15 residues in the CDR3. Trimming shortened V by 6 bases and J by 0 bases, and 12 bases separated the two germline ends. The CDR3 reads CASSLGENSNQPQHF. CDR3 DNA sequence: TGTGCCAGCAGCCTAGGGGAAAATAGCAATCAGCCCCAGCATTTT.

The CDR3 sequence: CASSRSVVGQGFYNEQFF. The CDR3 bases are TGCGCCAGCAGTAGGAGTGTTGTGGGACAGGGTTTCTACAATGAGCAGTTCTTC. The V call is TRBV10-1, the J call TRBJ2-1; 9 bases line up with TRBD1. This CDR3 contains 18 residues. Germline values: CDR1 WNHNN, CDR2 SYGVQD (reference sequence). The J segment lost 3 bases and the V segment lost 5 bases, leaving 14 bases of the junction unmatched.

This chain's CDR3 is CATTGFRAYEQYF. For the CDR3, the DNA is TGTGCCACTACAGGGTTTCGGGCCTACGAGCAGTACTTC. The chain combines TRBV25-1 with TRBJ2-7, with TRBD1 as a possible D gene (6 bases). This CDR3 region has 13 residues. Looked up from germline, CDR1 is MGHDK and CDR2 is SYGVNS. V was clipped by 10 bases and J by 2 bases, with 15 bases between them.

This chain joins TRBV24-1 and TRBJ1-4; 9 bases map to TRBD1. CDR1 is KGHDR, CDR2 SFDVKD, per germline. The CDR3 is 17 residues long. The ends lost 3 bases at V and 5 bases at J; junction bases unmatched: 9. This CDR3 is CATSDKGQGQKNEKLFF. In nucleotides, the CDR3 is TGTGCCACCAGTGATAAGGGACAGGGCCAAAAAAATGAAAAACTGTTTTTT.

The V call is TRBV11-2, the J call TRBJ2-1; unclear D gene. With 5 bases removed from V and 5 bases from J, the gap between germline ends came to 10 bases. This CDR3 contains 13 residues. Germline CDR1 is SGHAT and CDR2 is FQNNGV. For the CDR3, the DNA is TGTGCCAGCAGCCGAAACCTAAACAATGAGCAGTTCTTC. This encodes CASSRNLNNEQFF.

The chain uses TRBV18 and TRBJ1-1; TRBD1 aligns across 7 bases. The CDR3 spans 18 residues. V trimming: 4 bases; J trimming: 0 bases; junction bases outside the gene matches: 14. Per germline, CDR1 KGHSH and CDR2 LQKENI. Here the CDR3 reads CASSLQSWTGDMNTEAFF. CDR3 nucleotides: TGTGCCAGCTCACTACAGTCTTGGACAGGAGATATGAACACTGAAGCTTTCTTT.

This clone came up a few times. The CDR3 here is CASSLKGGRIYEQYF. In DNA form, the CDR3 reads TGTGCCAGCAGCTTAAAGGGGGGGCGGATCTACGAGCAGTACTTC. J is TRBJ2-7 and V is TRBV7-9; maybe TRBD2 (7 bases). CDR3 length: 15 amino acids. V was pared by 2 bases and J by 3 bases, with 14 bases between. The germline V gene has CDR1 SEHNR and CDR2 FQNEAQ (reference sequence).